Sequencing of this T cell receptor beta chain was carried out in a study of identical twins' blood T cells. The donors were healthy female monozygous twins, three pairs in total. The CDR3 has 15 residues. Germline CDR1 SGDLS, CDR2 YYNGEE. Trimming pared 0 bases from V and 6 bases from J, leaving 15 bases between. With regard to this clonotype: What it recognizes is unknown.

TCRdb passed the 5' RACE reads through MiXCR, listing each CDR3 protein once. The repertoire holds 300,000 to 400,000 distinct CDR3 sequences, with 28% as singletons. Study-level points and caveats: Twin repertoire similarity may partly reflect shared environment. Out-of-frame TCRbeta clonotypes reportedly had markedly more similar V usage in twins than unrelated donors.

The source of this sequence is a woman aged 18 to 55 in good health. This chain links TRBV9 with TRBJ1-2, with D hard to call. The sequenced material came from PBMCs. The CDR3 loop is CASSVGSGGANGYTF. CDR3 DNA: TGTGCCAGCAGCGTAGGTTCAGGAGGAGCAAATGGCTACACCTTC.